The rows below give T cell receptor beta chains drawn from one sample of a study of cytomegalovirus exposure and HLA in healthy donors. TCRdb's copy holds only in-frame clones and misses some; the assay was immunoSEQ multiplex PCR. The data show over 95,000 clones, roughly three quarters seen once. The specimen sequenced was PBMCs. These receptors came from a middle-aged man in good health and CMV-seronegative. The CDR3 runs from the conserved cysteine through the conserved F or W. Each record gives: clone size, J gene, V gene, D gene, CDR3 DNA, CDR3 protein. D genes are given only for firm matches. Size is stated for part of the rows, as once, few or many counts, or as a class when the clone is expanded.

size: once
J: TRBJ2-5
V: TRBV29-1
D: .
DNA: TGCAGCGTTGGGCGGGCCTCGCGGGAGACCCAGTACTTC
CDR3: CSVGRASRETQYF

size: .
J: TRBJ2-1
V: TRBV5-8
D: .
DNA: TGTGCCAGCAGCCCACTAGTCACCTACAATGAGCAGTTCTTC
CDR3: CASSPLVTYNEQFF

size: few
J: TRBJ2-7
V: TRBV27
D: .
DNA: TGTGCCAGCAGTCACGGGACTTCAAGCTCCTACGAGCAGTACTTC
CDR3: CASSHGTSSSYEQYF

size: .
J: TRBJ1-2
V: TRBV2
D: TRBD1
DNA: TGTGCCAGCTCACCCGGACAGGGGGCTGGTGGCTACACCTTC
CDR3: CASSPGQGAGGYTF

size: once
J: TRBJ2-1
V: TRBV28
D: TRBD2
DNA: TGTGCCAGCAGTGTCCTACTAGCGGGTAAAAATGAGCAGTTCTTC
CDR3: CASSVLLAGKNEQFF

size: .
J: TRBJ2-3
V: TRBV28
D: .
DNA: TGTGCCAGCAGTTTACCCAGGGCTCGGAATACGCAGTATTTT
CDR3: CASSLPRARNTQYF

size: .
J: TRBJ1-2
V: TRBV2
D: .
DNA: TGTGCCAGCAGTGAGTTGTCAGGGCTCTATGGCTACACCTTC
CDR3: CASSELSGLYGYTF

size: once
J: TRBJ2-2
V: TRBV14
D: .
DNA: TGTGCCAGCAGCCAAGATGGAGGGGGCTACACCGGGGAGCTGTTTTTT
CDR3: CASSQDGGGYTGELFF

size: .
J: TRBJ2-5
V: TRBV7-9
D: TRBD2
DNA: TGTGCCAGCAGCCCTTGGTGGCTAGCGGGAGGACGAGAGACCCAGTACTTC
CDR3: CASSPWWLAGGRETQYF

size: .
J: TRBJ1-1
V: TRBV28
D: TRBD1
DNA: TGTGCCAGCAGCTACAGGGGGTACCCGGGGGGTACTGAAGCTTTCTTT
CDR3: CASSYRGYPGGTEAFF

size: .
J: TRBJ2-4
V: TRBV4-3
D: .
DNA: TGCGCCAGCAGCCAAGGAGTGGGGGGTTGGATTCAGTACTTC
CDR3: CASSQGVGGWIQYF

size: .
J: TRBJ1-2
V: TRBV7-9
D: .
DNA: TGTGCCAGCAGCTTATCCCGGGGGGCTAGCTATGGCTACACCTTC
CDR3: CASSLSRGASYGYTF

size: few
J: TRBJ1-2
V: TRBV7-2
D: TRBD1
DNA: TGTGCCAGCAGCCAACAGGGGATTCGGAACTATGGCTACACCTTC
CDR3: CASSQQGIRNYGYTF

size: .
J: TRBJ2-2
V: TRBV5-1
D: .
DNA: TGCGCCAGCAGCGACAATTCTCCCTGGGAGCTGTTTTTT
CDR3: CASSDNSPWELFF

size: .
J: TRBJ2-7
V: TRBV6-6
D: TRBD2
DNA: TGTGCCAGCAGACTAGCGGGGGCCAACTACGAGCAGTACTTC
CDR3: CASRLAGANYEQYF

size: .
J: TRBJ2-3
V: TRBV4-1
D: TRBD2
DNA: TGCGCCAGCAGCCAAGTTTCTCTAGCGGGGACCACAGATACGCAGTATTTT
CDR3: CASSQVSLAGTTDTQYF

size: .
J: TRBJ1-3
V: TRBV28
D: TRBD1
DNA: TGTGCCAGCAGTTCAGGACAGGGGAGAAGAAACACCATATATTTT
CDR3: CASSSGQGRRNTIYF

size: .
J: TRBJ2-1
V: TRBV7-2
D: TRBD2
DNA: TGTGCCAGCAGCTTATCGACTAGCGGGAGTGAGCAGTTCTTC
CDR3: CASSLSTSGSEQFF

size: once
J: TRBJ1-5
V: TRBV5-1
D: TRBD1
DNA: TGCGCCAGCAGACCCCGACAGGGCCCGGTTGGGAGCAATCAGCCCCAGCATTTT
CDR3: CASRPRQGPVGSNQPQHF

size: .
J: TRBJ2-3
V: TRBV13
D: .
DNA: TGTGCCAGCAGCCCCCGGACAGCCTCTAGCACAGATACGCAGTATTTT
CDR3: CASSPRTASSTDTQYF

size: .
J: TRBJ2-7
V: TRBV7-3
D: TRBD1
DNA: TGTGCCAGCAGCTTCGACAGGGCCTACGAGCAGTACTTC
CDR3: CASSFDRAYEQYF

size: .
J: TRBJ1-2
V: TRBV4-3
D: TRBD1
DNA: TGCGCCAGCAGCCAAGAGACAGGGGGTGGGAGATCAGGGGGCTACACCTTC
CDR3: CASSQETGGGRSGGYTF

size: .
J: TRBJ2-1
V: TRBV30
D: .
DNA: TGTGCCTGGAGTCTATTGGGGCGAGATGAGCAGTTCTTC
CDR3: CAWSLLGRDEQFF

size: .
J: TRBJ1-2
V: TRBV6-1
D: TRBD1
DNA: TGTGCCAGCAGTGAGGAACTCTACCGGGACAGGGGGCTTGGCTACACCTTC
CDR3: CASSEELYRDRGLGYTF

size: .
J: TRBJ2-4
V: TRBV6-6
D: .
DNA: TGTGCCAGCAGTTACTCGAGGGTGGACGCCAAAAACATTCAGTACTTC
CDR3: CASSYSRVDAKNIQYF

size: .
J: TRBJ2-3
V: TRBV29-1
D: .
DNA: TGCAGCGTTGCCAGGGGTGGCACAGATACGCAGTATTTT
CDR3: CSVARGGTDTQYF

size: .
J: TRBJ2-3
V: TRBV5-4
D: .
DNA: TGTGCCAGCAGCTTATCGGGGTACACAGATACGCAGTATTTT
CDR3: CASSLSGYTDTQYF

size: .
J: TRBJ2-5
V: TRBV2
D: TRBD1
DNA: TGTGCCAGCAGTGAAGCAGGGGGCGACGAGACCCAGTACTTC
CDR3: CASSEAGGDETQYF

size: .
J: TRBJ2-7
V: TRBV7-2
D: TRBD1
DNA: TGTGCCAGGACCGGGACAGACATATCCTACGAGCAGTACTTC
CDR3: CARTGTDISYEQYF

size: .
J: TRBJ2-3
V: TRBV7-9
D: .
DNA: TGTTCCAGCAGCTCCCCTCCACCCCGCGCCACAGATACGCAGTATTTT
CDR3: CSSSSPPPRATDTQYF

size: once
J: TRBJ2-3
V: TRBV10-3
D: TRBD2
DNA: TGTGCCATCAGAAAGGGGACTAGCGGGATGACAGATACGCAGTATTTT
CDR3: CAIRKGTSGMTDTQYF

size: .
J: TRBJ1-4
V: TRBV5-6
D: .
DNA: TGTGCCAGCAGCTTGGGGTTAGCCGGGTCTCGTGAAAAACTGTTTTTT
CDR3: CASSLGLAGSREKLFF

size: .
J: TRBJ1-1
V: TRBV19
D: .
DNA: TGTGCCAGTAGTATCTTGACAGTGAACACTGAAGCTTTCTTT
CDR3: CASSILTVNTEAFF

size: .
J: TRBJ2-7
V: TRBV5-4
D: .
DNA: TGTGCCAGCAGCTTGGTTCCAGGGGACGACGAGCAGTACTTC
CDR3: CASSLVPGDDEQYF

size: few
J: TRBJ2-2
V: TRBV2
D: TRBD2
DNA: TGTGCCAGCAACCCTGGGGGGGGGTACGATGCCGGGGAGCTGTTTTTT
CDR3: CASNPGGGYDAGELFF

size: .
J: TRBJ2-3
V: TRBV29-1
D: .
DNA: TGCAGCGTTGCGGCAGGGGGCACAGATACGCAGTATTTT
CDR3: CSVAAGGTDTQYF

size: few
J: TRBJ1-1
V: TRBV5-1
D: .
DNA: TGCGCCAGCAGCTTGGTAAGCGGGACTGAAGCTTTCTTT
CDR3: CASSLVSGTEAFF

size: once
J: TRBJ2-3
V: TRBV5-1
D: .
DNA: TGCGCCAGCAGCTTGGTAATAGCCGCAGATACGCAGTATTTT
CDR3: CASSLVIAADTQYF

size: .
J: TRBJ2-2
V: TRBV9
D: .
DNA: TGTGCCAGCAGCACCATCCTGGGCATCACCCCCACCGGGGAGCTGTTTTTT
CDR3: CASSTILGITPTGELFF

size: .
J: TRBJ1-5
V: TRBV19
D: TRBD1
DNA: TGTGCCAGTAGTACCGGGACAGGGGGACAGCCCCAGCATTTT
CDR3: CASSTGTGGQPQHF